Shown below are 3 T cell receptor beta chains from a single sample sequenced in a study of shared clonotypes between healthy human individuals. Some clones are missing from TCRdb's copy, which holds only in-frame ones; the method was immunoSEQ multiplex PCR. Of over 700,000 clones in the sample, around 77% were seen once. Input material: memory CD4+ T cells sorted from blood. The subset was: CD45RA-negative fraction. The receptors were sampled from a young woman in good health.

The CDR3 region has the DNA TGTGCCAGCAGCTTAGAAGCGTACGGGAGCTCCAATGAGCAGTTCTTC. Protein: CASSLEAYGSSNEQFF. V is TRBV11-3 and J is TRBJ2-1, with D perhaps matching TRBD2 (6 bases). CDR3 size: 16 residues. Per the germline V gene, CDR1 is SGHNT and CDR2 is YENEEA. V lost 0 bases to trimming and J lost 6 bases, with 15 bases between them.

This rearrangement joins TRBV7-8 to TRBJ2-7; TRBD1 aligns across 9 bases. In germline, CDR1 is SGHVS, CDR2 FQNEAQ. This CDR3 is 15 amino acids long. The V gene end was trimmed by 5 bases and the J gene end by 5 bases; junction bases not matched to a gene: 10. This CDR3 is CASSVGTGISNEQYF. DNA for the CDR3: TGTGCCAGCAGCGTGGGGACAGGGATTTCTAACGAGCAGTACTTC.

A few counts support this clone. CDR3: CASSLMGMGGGYNEQFF. The CDR3 nucleotides are TGTGCCAGCAGTTTGATGGGCATGGGAGGTGGGTACAATGAGCAGTTCTTC. The chain uses TRBV27 and TRBJ2-1, with D tentatively TRBD2 (6 bases). Germline V lookup: CDR1 MNHEY, CDR2 SMNVEV (reference sequence). Trimming left V 3 bases short and J 4 bases short, with 19 bases between. This CDR3 comprises 17 residues.